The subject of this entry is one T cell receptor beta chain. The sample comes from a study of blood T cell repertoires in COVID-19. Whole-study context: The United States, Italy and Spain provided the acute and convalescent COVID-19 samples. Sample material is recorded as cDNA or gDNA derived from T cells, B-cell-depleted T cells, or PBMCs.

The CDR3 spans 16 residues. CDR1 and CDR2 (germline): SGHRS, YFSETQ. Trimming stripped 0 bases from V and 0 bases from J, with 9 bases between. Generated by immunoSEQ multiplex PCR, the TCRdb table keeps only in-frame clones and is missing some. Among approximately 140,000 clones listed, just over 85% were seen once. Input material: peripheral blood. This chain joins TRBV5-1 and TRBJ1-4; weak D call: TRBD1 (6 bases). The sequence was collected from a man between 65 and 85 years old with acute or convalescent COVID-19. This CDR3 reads CASSLGTDATNEKLFF. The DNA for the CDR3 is TGCGCCAGCAGCTTGGGGACAGACGCAACTAATGAAAAACTGTTTTTT.